Presented here are 6 T cell receptor beta chains from one specimen sequenced in a study of beta chain features in type 1 diabetes. Isolated RNA was reverse transcribed in full, so expressed TCRB transcripts were sequenced. Profiled with immunoSEQ multiplex PCR; TCRdb holds only in-frame clones, not every one. The table shows some 410,000 clones, with 11% to 15% occurring only once. Sequenced: naive CD4+ T cells from blood. The receptors shown here come from a man aged 25-45 years in good health.

The chain couples TRBV29-1 to TRBJ1-5; unclear D gene. Trimming took off 5 bases at V and 0 bases at J, with 5 bases between the two ends. This CDR3 has 12 amino acids. Germline CDR1 reads SQVTM; CDR2 reads ANQGSEA. CDR3 DNA sequence: TGCAGCGTTTCGGATAGCAATCAGCCCCAGCATTTT. This translates into CSVSDSNQPQHF.

This clone was counted only a few times. The CDR3 DNA sequence: TGTGCCTGGACCGTTCGGAATAACTATGGCTACACCTTC. Translating it yields CAWTVRNNYGYTF. The V gene is TRBV30, the J gene TRBJ1-2; D gene unclear. Germline V gene lookup returns CDR1 GTSNPN and CDR2 SVGIG (reference sequence). V was trimmed by 4 bases and J by 1 base, leaving 10 bases between them. The CDR3 contains 13 residues.

The CDR3 reads CASNPTRDNEQFF. The DNA of the CDR3 is TGTGCCAGCAATCCTACCCGGGACAATGAGCAGTTCTTC. The chain combines TRBV27 with TRBJ2-1, with no clear D. The CDR3 loop spans 13 amino acids. V lost 7 bases to trimming and J lost 5 bases, with 12 bases between them. Germline values: CDR1 MNHEY, CDR2 SMNVEV (reference sequence).

The chain links TRBV29-1 to TRBJ2-1, with 13 bases aligning to TRBD2. The junction had 6 bases not matched to a gene; V was cut back by 4 bases and J by 6 bases. The CDR3 loop spans 15 amino acids. Germline V gene data show CDR1 as SQVTM and CDR2 as ANQGSEA. As DNA, the CDR3 is TGCAGCGTTGCCGATCGACTAGCGGGAGGCAATGAGCAGTTCTTC. Its translation: CSVADRLAGGNEQFF.

This chain links TRBV28 with TRBJ2-5; tentatively, D is TRBD1 (6 bases). The CDR3 has 14 residues. V lost 2 bases and J 2 bases, leaving 9 bases between the germline ends. Germline V lookup: CDR1 MDHEN, CDR2 SYDVKM. The CDR3 nucleotides read TGTGCCAGCAGTTTAATCAGGGGTCAAGAGACCCAGTACTTC. Translating gives CASSLIRGQETQYF.

This clone has more than one count but fewer than ten. The rearrangement uses TRBV30 and TRBJ2-5; D is perhaps TRBD1 (6 bases). This CDR3 has 15 residues. V gave up 3 bases and J gave up 4 bases, with 18 bases separating them. CDR1 GTSNPN and CDR2 SVGIG come from the germline V gene (reference sequence). The CDR3 spells CAWSRGRAEGETQYF. For the CDR3, the DNA is TGTGCCTGGAGCAGGGGTAGGGCCGAGGGAGAGACCCAGTACTTC. The whole variable domain, remainder taken from reference TRBV30 and TRBJ2-5, is SQTIHQWPATLVQPVGSPLSLECTVEGTSNPNLYWYRQAAGRGLQLLFYSVGIGQISSEVPQNLSASRPQDRQFILSSKKLLLSDSGFYLCAWSRGRAEGETQYFGPGTRLLVL.